Below, 24 T cell receptor beta chains from the same sample are listed, as sequenced in a study of beta chain features in type 1 diabetes. Regarding the study as a whole: Type 1 diabetes patients had moderately but significantly shorter TCRB CDR3s in all four CD4+ subsets.

cDNA synthesis used the whole RNA isolate, giving expressed TCRB sequences. The repertoire was sequenced with immunoSEQ multiplex PCR; TCRdb's copy has only in-frame clones and lacks some. The table has about 28,000 clones, less than 70% seen once. No antigen has been identified for these receptors. The sequenced sample consisted of Tregs from blood. The receptors derive from a woman in her 30s with type 1 diabetes.

The CDR3 here is CASSLSHEETQYF. The CDR3 bases are TGTGCCAGCAGCTTATCCCACGAGGAGACCCAGTACTTC. The chain uses TRBV11-2 and TRBJ2-5; no firm D call. V lost 2 bases, J lost 5 bases, and 9 bases lay in between. Germline loops: CDR1 SGHAT, CDR2 FQNNGV. This CDR3 spans 13 amino acids.

The chain carries TRBV4-1 and TRBJ2-5; 7 bases align to TRBD1. V dropped 2 bases and J dropped 5; count of bases not matched to a gene: 8. CDR3 length: 15 amino acids. Germline V gene sequence: CDR1 MGHRA, CDR2 YSYEKL. In DNA form, the CDR3 reads TGCGCCAGCAGCCAACACAGGGGAAGGGAGGAGACCCAGTACTTC. It translates to CASSQHRGREETQYF.

This sequence joins TRBV27 and TRBJ2-7; TRBD1 aligns across 7 bases. Germline loops: CDR1 MNHEY, CDR2 SMNVEV (reference sequence). This CDR3 comprises 15 residues. Trimming cost V 0 bases and J 2 bases; bases outside gene matches: 4. CDR3 in amino acids: CASSLSPGQTYEQYF. In DNA form, the CDR3 reads TGTGCCAGCAGTTTATCGCCGGGACAGACCTACGAGCAGTACTTC.

The J gene is TRBJ2-7, the V gene TRBV9; perhaps TRBD2 as D (5 bases). There are 12 residues in the CDR3. Germline values: CDR1 SGDLS, CDR2 YYNGEE. Trimming left V 4 bases short and J 6 bases short, with 11 bases between. The CDR3 reads CASSKPLGEQYF. CDR3 coding DNA: TGTGCCAGCAGCAAACCACTAGGCGAGCAGTACTTC.

The chain uses TRBV28 and TRBJ2-5; D is possibly TRBD1 (5 bases). CDR3 length: 15 residues. V was clipped by 3 bases and J by 5 bases, with 16 bases between them. The V gene's germline CDR1 is MDHEN and CDR2 SYDVKM. DNA of the CDR3: TGTGCCAGCAGTTTTATGGCAGCTGGGGCTGAGACCCAGTACTTC. This gives the protein CASSFMAAGAETQYF.

The J gene is TRBJ2-7, the V gene TRBV28, with D possibly matching TRBD1 (6 bases). CDR3 length: 15 amino acids. Per germline, CDR1 MDHEN and CDR2 SYDVKM. The V end lost 9 bases, the J end lost 2 bases, and 20 bases lay between the germline ends. CDR3 DNA sequence: TGTGCCAGTGGGGCACCGGGACAAGTCGCCTACGAGCAGTACTTC. Protein product: CASGAPGQVAYEQYF.

The rearrangement uses TRBV27 and TRBJ2-3; D is undetermined. Trimming took 4 bases from V and 2 from J, leaving 7 bases between them. Germline CDR1 MNHEY, CDR2 SMNVEV (reference sequence). There are 13 residues in the CDR3. CDR3 loop: CASSSVNTDTQYF. CDR3 in DNA: TGTGCCAGCAGTTCGGTGAACACAGATACGCAGTATTTT.

This clone has only one observation. The chain links TRBV18 to TRBJ1-2; 8 bases map to TRBD1. Trimming cost V 3 bases and J 8 bases; bases outside gene matches: 11. In germline, CDR1 is KGHSH, CDR2 LQKENI. The CDR3 length is 15 residues. CDR3 loop: CASSPESGGSWGYTF. The CDR3, as DNA: TGTGCCAGCTCACCGGAATCAGGGGGCTCTTGGGGCTACACCTTC.

V is TRBV14 and J is TRBJ2-7, with 7 bases lining up with TRBD2. Trimming cost V 4 bases and J 3 bases; bases outside gene matches: 12. Germline CDR1 is SGHDN and CDR2 is FVKESK. This CDR3 is 16 amino acids long. The CDR3 reads CASSPQGTSAIYEQYF. The CDR3 region has the DNA TGTGCCAGCAGCCCGCAAGGAACTAGCGCTATCTACGAGCAGTACTTC.

This chain uses TRBV9 with TRBJ2-3, with D tentatively TRBD2 (6 bases). With 2 bases removed from V and 4 bases from J, the gap between germline ends came to 17 bases. The germline CDR1 and CDR2 sequences are SGDLS and YYNGEE. The CDR3 has 16 residues. This chain's CDR3 is CASSVTYGSLPDTQYF. CDR3 DNA: TGTGCCAGCAGCGTTACTTACGGGAGTCTCCCAGATACGCAGTATTTT.

Here the CDR3 DNA reads TGTGCCAGCAGTGGAAGCAGGGCGTTCTACAATGAGCAGTTCTTC. Its protein is CASSGSRAFYNEQFF. The rearrangement joins TRBV6-5 to TRBJ2-1; tentative D call: TRBD1 (5 bases). Trimming shortened V by 5 bases and J by 3 bases, and 14 bases separated the two germline ends. CDR1 and CDR2 from the germline V gene are MNHEY and SVGAGI. The CDR3 is made up of 15 amino acids.

A few counts support this clone. Mismatch with germline at one junction end may stem from a read error. V and J are TRBV20-1 and TRBJ2-1, with D tentatively TRBD2 (6 bases). Germline loops: CDR1 DFQATT, CDR2 SNEGSKA (reference sequence). This CDR3 is built from 11 residues. CDR3 in amino acids: CSTSRYNEQFF. In nucleotides, the CDR3 is TGCAGTACTAGCAGATACAATGAGCAGTTCTTC.

In DNA, the CDR3 is TGTGCCAGCATGGGACAGGGGGCCTTTGGAAACACCATATATTTT. Encoded protein: CASMGQGAFGNTIYF. The chain is built from TRBV7-9 and TRBJ1-3; 12 bases agree with TRBD1. CDR1 and CDR2 from the germline V gene are SEHNR and FQNEAQ (reference sequence). The V gene end was trimmed by 7 bases and the J gene end by 3 bases; junction bases not matched to a gene: 4. The CDR3 loop spans 15 amino acids.

This sequence joins TRBV4-1 and TRBJ1-1; D is perhaps TRBD1 (6 bases). The CDR3 totals 16 residues. The germline V gene encodes CDR1 MGHRA and CDR2 YSYEKL. The germline V and J ends were trimmed by 5 bases and 3 bases, with 19 bases remaining between them. The DNA for the CDR3 is TGCGCCAGCAGCTACCCTGACAGGCTCGTTTACACTGAAGCTTTCTTT. This sequence encodes CASSYPDRLVYTEAFF.

The chain couples TRBV18 to TRBJ2-5; a possible D gene is TRBD2 (5 bases). Trimming shortened V by 5 bases and J by 4 bases, and 11 bases separated the two germline ends. This CDR3 region has 13 residues. CDR1 and CDR2 (germline): KGHSH, LQKENI. The DNA of the CDR3 is TGTGCCAGCTCAGGGCGCGGAGGAGAGACCCAGTACTTC. Residues: CASSGRGGETQYF.

V gene TRBV7-2 combines with J gene TRBJ1-2; 9 bases are shared with TRBD1. The CDR3 is made up of 13 amino acids. Per the germline V gene, CDR1 is SGHTA and CDR2 is FQGNSA. The trim removed 5 bases at V and 4 bases at J, leaving 2 bases unmatched. The CDR3 sequence is CASSATGGYGYTF. Written as DNA, the CDR3 is TGTGCCAGCAGCGCGACAGGGGGCTATGGCTACACCTTC.

The gene calls are TRBV29-1 and TRBJ2-5; D remains ambiguous. This CDR3 has 13 residues. Germline assignment: CDR1 SQVTM and CDR2 ANQGSEA. V was trimmed by 3 bases and J by 2 bases, leaving 10 bases between them. The CDR3 here is CSVELRLQETQYF. CDR3 bases: TGCAGCGTTGAGTTACGGTTACAAGAGACCCAGTACTTC.

The chain uses TRBV5-1 and TRBJ2-2; D is uncertain. Germline CDR1 SGHRS, CDR2 YFSETQ. CDR3 length: 14 residues. The V end was cut by 0 bases, the J end by 2 bases, with 5 bases between. This CDR3 reads CASSLDSNTGELFF. The CDR3 nucleotides are TGCGCCAGCAGCTTGGACAGCAACACCGGGGAGCTGTTTTTT.

The rearrangement links TRBV5-1 to TRBJ2-5; 8 bases are shared with TRBD2. The J call may be in error: the DNA end matches TRBJ2-7 better. This CDR3 contains 14 residues. Germline CDR1 is SGHRS and CDR2 is YFSETQ. The CDR3 DNA is TGCGCCAGCAGAAGTAGCGGGACGACCTACGAGCAGTACTTC. It yields the protein CASRSSGTTYEQYF.

This chain links TRBV18 with TRBJ1-2; 8 nucleotides align to TRBD1. V shed 7 bases, J shed 3 bases, and the junction held 7 bases outside the gene matches. CDR3 length equals 14 residues. Germline lookup yields CDR1 KGHSH and CDR2 LQKENI. In nucleotides, the CDR3 is TGTGCCAGCTTCTGGGGACAGGATTACTATGGCTACACCTTC. Its protein is CASFWGQDYYGYTF.

The chain employs TRBV5-5 and TRBJ2-3; D might be TRBD1 (6 bases). Germline CDR1 SGHKS, CDR2 YYEKEE (reference sequence). Trimming shortened V by 0 bases and J by 6 bases, and 11 bases separated the two germline ends. There are 14 residues in the CDR3. The DNA for the CDR3 is TGTGCCAGCAGCTTGGTCGCAGGGGTGGATACGCAGTATTTT. It encodes CASSLVAGVDTQYF.

This clone was picked up a small number of times. J is TRBJ1-5 and V is TRBV10-3; 8 nucleotides match TRBD1. CDR1 and CDR2 (germline): ENHRY, SYGVKD. J was trimmed by 5 bases and V by 3 bases; bases with no gene match: 6. The CDR3 runs to 15 residues. The CDR3: CAISEEDRDDQPQHF. The CDR3 nucleotides are TGTGCCATCAGTGAAGAGGACAGGGATGATCAGCCCCAGCATTTT.

J is TRBJ1-5 and V is TRBV29-1; D might be TRBD1 (5 bases). Per the germline V gene, CDR1 is SQVTM and CDR2 is ANQGSEA. The CDR3 loop spans 13 amino acids. V gave up 5 bases and J gave up 4 bases, with 12 bases separating them. As DNA, the CDR3 is TGCAGCGTTATCTTACAGGCTAATCAGCCCCAGCATTTT. Protein product: CSVILQANQPQHF.

The chain is built from TRBV10-3 and TRBJ1-1, with 8 nucleotides matching TRBD1. Unmatched junction bases numbered 0, after V lost 3 bases and J lost 3 bases. Germline values: CDR1 ENHRY, CDR2 SYGVKD. The CDR3 runs 13 residues. CDR3 residues: CAISEQGDTEAFF. The DNA of the CDR3 is TGTGCCATCAGTGAACAGGGGGACACTGAAGCTTTCTTT.